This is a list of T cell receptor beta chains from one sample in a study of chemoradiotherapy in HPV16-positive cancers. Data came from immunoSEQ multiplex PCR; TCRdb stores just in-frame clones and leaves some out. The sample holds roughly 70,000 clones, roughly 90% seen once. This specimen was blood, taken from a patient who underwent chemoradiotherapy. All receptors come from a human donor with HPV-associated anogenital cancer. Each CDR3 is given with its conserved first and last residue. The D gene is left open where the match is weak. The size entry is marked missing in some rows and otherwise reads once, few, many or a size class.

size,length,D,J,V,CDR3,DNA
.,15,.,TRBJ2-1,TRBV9,CASSVSGGWDNEQFF,TGTGCCAGCAGCGTCTCCGGGGGATGGGACAATGAGCAGTTCTTC
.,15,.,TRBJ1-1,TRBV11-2,CASSSPSGPNTEAFF,TGTGCCAGCAGCTCCCCCTCAGGGCCGAACACTGAAGCTTTCTTT
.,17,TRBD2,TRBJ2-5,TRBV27,CASSLNPQASGGGIQYF,TGTGCCAGCAGTTTAAACCCTCAGGCTAGCGGGGGGGGGATCCAGTACTTC
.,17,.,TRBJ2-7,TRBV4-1,CASSQEGLGLATYEQYF,TGCGCCAGCAGCCAAGAGGGTCTCGGGCTCGCTACCTACGAGCAGTACTTC
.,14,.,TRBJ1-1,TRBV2,CASATGPLSNEAFF,TGTGCCAGCGCGACAGGACCCCTTTCAAATGAAGCTTTCTTT
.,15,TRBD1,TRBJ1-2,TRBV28,CASSTGQGSIRGYTF,TGTGCCAGCAGTACGGGACAGGGGTCCATTAGAGGCTACACCTTC
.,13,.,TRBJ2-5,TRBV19,CASSMAAQETQYF,TGTGCCAGTAGTATGGCGGCCCAAGAGACCCAGTACTTC
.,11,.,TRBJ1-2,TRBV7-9,CASSLGSGYTF,TGTGCCAGCAGCTTAGGGTCTGGCTACACCTTC
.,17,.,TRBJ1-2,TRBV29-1,CSAGHPQAAPRHYGYTF,TGCAGCGCCGGTCATCCCCAGGCTGCTCCGAGGCACTATGGCTACACCTTC
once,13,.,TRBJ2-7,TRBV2,CASLRDWVKEQYF,TGTGCCAGCCTCCGGGACTGGGTAAAGGAGCAGTACTTC
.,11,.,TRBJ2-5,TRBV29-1,CSVRKGETQYF,TGCAGCGTCAGAAAGGGGGAGACCCAGTACTTC
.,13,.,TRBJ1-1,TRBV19,CASKEIMDTEAFF,TGTGCCAGTAAGGAGATCATGGACACTGAAGCTTTCTTT
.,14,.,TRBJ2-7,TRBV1,CTSSEKKTPYEQYF,TGCACCAGCAGCGAAAAAAAAACCCCCTACGAGCAGTACTTC
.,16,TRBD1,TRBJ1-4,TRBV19,CASSMGTVTGGEKLFF,TGTGCCAGTAGTATGGGGACAGTTACCGGTGGTGAAAAACTGTTTTTT
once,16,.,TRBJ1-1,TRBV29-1,CSVKPQGGPGNTEAFF,TGCAGCGTCAAACCACAGGGAGGGCCAGGGAACACTGAAGCTTTCTTT
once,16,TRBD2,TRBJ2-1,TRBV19,CASSKFSGSPYNEQFF,TGTGCCAGTAGTAAATTTAGCGGGTCCCCCTACAATGAGCAGTTCTTC
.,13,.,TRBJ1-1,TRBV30,CAWSVQGFGEAFF,TGTGCCTGGAGTGTACAGGGATTCGGTGAAGCTTTCTTT
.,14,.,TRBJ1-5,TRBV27,CASRAALENQPQHF,TGTGCCAGCAGGGCGGCTCTTGAAAATCAGCCCCAGCATTTT
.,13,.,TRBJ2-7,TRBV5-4,CASSSYSVYEQYF,TGTGCCAGCAGCTCCTACTCTGTCTACGAGCAGTACTTC
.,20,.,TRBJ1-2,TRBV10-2,CASGPEWNDRLKLANYGYTF,TGCGCCAGCGGTCCCGAATGGAACGACAGACTGAAGTTAGCTAACTATGGCTACACCTTC
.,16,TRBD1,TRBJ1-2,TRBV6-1,CASSEPGTALNYGYTF,TGTGCCAGCAGTGAGCCTGGGACAGCCCTAAACTATGGCTACACCTTC
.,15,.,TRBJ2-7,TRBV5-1,CASSLGGSGSYEQYF,TGCGCCAGCAGCTTGGGAGGCAGTGGCTCCTACGAGCAGTACTTC
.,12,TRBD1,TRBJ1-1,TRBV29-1,CSVEQGVTEAFF,TGCAGCGTTGAACAGGGGGTGACTGAAGCTTTCTTT
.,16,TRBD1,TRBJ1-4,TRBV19,CAGNRDRGAMKEKLFF,TGTGCCGGCAACCGGGACAGGGGAGCGATGAAGGAAAAACTGTTTTTT
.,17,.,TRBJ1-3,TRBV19,CASSPLSGLDFGNTIYF,TGTGCCAGTAGTCCCCTTTCGGGCCTAGACTTTGGAAACACCATATATTTT
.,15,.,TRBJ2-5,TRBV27,CASSSLEGAKETQYF,TGTGCCAGCAGCTCCCTGGAGGGGGCGAAGGAGACCCAGTACTTC
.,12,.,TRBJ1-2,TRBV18,CASSRGPYGYTF,TGTGCCAGCTCACGGGGTCCCTATGGCTACACCTTC
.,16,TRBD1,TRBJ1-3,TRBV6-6,CASSYGQGAVGNTIYF,TGTGCCAGCAGTTACGGCCAGGGGGCTGTTGGAAACACCATATATTTT
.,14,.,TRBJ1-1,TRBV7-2,CASSLGGRNTEAFF,TGTGCCAGCAGCTTAGGGGGTAGGAACACTGAAGCTTTCTTT
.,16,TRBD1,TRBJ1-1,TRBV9,CASSVGDRGKNTEAFF,TGTGCCAGCAGCGTAGGAGACAGGGGGAAGAACACTGAAGCTTTCTTT
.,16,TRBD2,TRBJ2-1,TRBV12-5,CASGLVSGGLINEQFF,TGTGCTAGTGGTTTGGTCAGCGGGGGCCTGATCAATGAGCAGTTCTTC
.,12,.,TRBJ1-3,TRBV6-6,CASRGPRNTIYF,TGTGCCAGCAGGGGCCCCAGAAACACCATATATTTT
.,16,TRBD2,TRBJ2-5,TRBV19,CASSPNGLAGKETQYF,TGTGCCAGTAGTCCGAATGGACTAGCGGGAAAAGAGACCCAGTACTTC
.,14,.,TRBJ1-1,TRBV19,CASSSQVGDTEAFF,TGTGCCAGTAGTTCGCAGGTTGGGGACACTGAAGCTTTCTTT
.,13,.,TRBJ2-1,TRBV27,CASSRSSYNEQFF,TGTGCCAGCAGTAGGAGTTCCTACAATGAGCAGTTCTTC
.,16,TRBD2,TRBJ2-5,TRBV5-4,CASSPQGGGTQETQYF,TGTGCCAGCAGCCCCCAGGGCGGGGGGACCCAAGAGACCCAGTACTTC
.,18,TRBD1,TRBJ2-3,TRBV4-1,CASSPRMLTGPSTDTQYF,TGCGCCAGCAGTCCAAGGATGCTGACAGGGCCCTCCACAGATACGCAGTATTTT
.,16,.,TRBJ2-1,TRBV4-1,CASSLVAVSSYNEQFF,TGCGCCAGCAGCCTAGTAGCTGTTAGCTCCTACAATGAGCAGTTCTTC
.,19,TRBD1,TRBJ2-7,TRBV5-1,CASSLVRGTGYRESYEQYF,TGCGCCAGCAGCTTGGTGAGGGGGACAGGGTATCGGGAATCCTACGAGCAGTACTTC
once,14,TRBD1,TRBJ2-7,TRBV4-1,CASSRGTEGYEQYF,TGCGCCAGCAGCCGGGGGACAGAGGGATACGAGCAGTACTTC
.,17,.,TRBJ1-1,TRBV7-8,CASSFLMPGQGSTEAFF,TGTGCCAGCAGCTTTTTGATGCCAGGCCAAGGTAGCACTGAAGCTTTCTTT
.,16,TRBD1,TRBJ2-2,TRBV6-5,CASSYSFGRGSGELFF,TGTGCCAGCAGTTACTCCTTCGGCAGGGGGTCCGGGGAGCTGTTTTTT
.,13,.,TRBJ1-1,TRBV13,CASSLGQSGESFF,TGTGCCAGCAGCTTAGGGCAGTCAGGTGAATCTTTCTTT
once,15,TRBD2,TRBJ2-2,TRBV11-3,CASSPGLAGTGELFF,TGTGCCAGCAGCCCAGGACTAGCGGGCACCGGGGAGCTGTTTTTT
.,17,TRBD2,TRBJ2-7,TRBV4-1,CASSQPRTSGGPDEQYF,TGCGCCAGCAGCCAACCTCGGACTAGCGGGGGACCTGACGAGCAGTACTTC
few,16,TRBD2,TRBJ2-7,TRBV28,CASIPGIKREGYEQYF,TGTGCCAGCATCCCGGGGATAAAGCGGGAGGGCTACGAGCAGTACTTC
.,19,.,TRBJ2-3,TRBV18,CASSRGGRYAGTATDTQYF,TGTGCCAGCTCACGAGGGGGACGTTACGCTGGGACGGCGACAGATACGCAGTATTTT
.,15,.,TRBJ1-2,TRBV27,CASSLKEGVRNGYTF,TGTGCCAGCAGTTTAAAGGAGGGGGTACGGAATGGCTACACCTTC
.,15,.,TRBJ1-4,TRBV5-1,CASSPVEGSNEKLFF,TGCGCCAGCAGCCCCGTCGAGGGATCTAATGAAAAACTGTTTTTT
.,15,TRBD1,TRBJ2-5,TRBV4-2,CASSHGDREQETQYF,TGTGCCAGCAGCCATGGGGACAGGGAACAAGAGACCCAGTACTTC
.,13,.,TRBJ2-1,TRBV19,CASSIDPDNEQFF,TGTGCCAGTAGTATAGACCCAGACAATGAGCAGTTCTTC